This entry lists 29 T cell receptor beta chains sequenced from one sample in a study of human T cells and chemical hapten exposure. TCRdb recomputed calls from the RACE reads with MiXCR, one row per CDR3 protein. The sample consists of some 200,000 distinct CDR3 sequences, 25% to 35% of them appearing once. Time point reported: pre-sensitization, week 0. Treatment noted: therapeutic diphenylcyclopropenone sensitization with weekly scalp DPC. The sequenced sample was whole blood, obtained in connection with sensitization to the hapten diphenylcyclopropenone (DPC). The receptors originated from a woman aged 25 to 45 with alopecia areata. Some clones in this sample may be carry-over from other donors' samples.

This clonotype showed up just a few times. This chain links TRBV7-2 with TRBJ2-7; D remains unclear. The germline V and J ends were trimmed by 5 bases and 5 bases, with 16 bases remaining between them. The CDR3 totals 14 residues. The germline gives CDR1 SGHTA, CDR2 FQGNSA. The CDR3 nucleotides are TGTGCCAGCAGCCGGCCTTCAGGCGCCAACGAGCAGTACTTC. Protein product: CASSRPSGANEQYF.

V usage is TRBV27 and J usage is TRBJ1-1; 9 nucleotides align to TRBD1. J lost 10 bases, V lost 2 bases, and 20 bases had no gene match. CDR1 MNHEY and CDR2 SMNVEV come from the germline V gene (reference sequence). The length of the CDR3 is 18 residues. CDR3 sequence reads: CASSLTLDSGQGRRGAFF. CDR3 in DNA: TGTGCCAGCAGTTTAACGCTTGATTCGGGACAGGGCCGAAGGGGAGCTTTCTTT.

The chain's CDR3 is CATSDMGQGRPDTQYF. The CDR3, as DNA: TGTGCCACCAGTGACATGGGACAGGGAAGACCAGATACGCAGTATTTT. The genes are TRBV24-1 and TRBJ2-3; 9 bases match TRBD1. Unmatched junction bases numbered 8, after V lost 4 bases and J lost 4 bases. CDR3 size: 16 residues. Germline V CDR1 and CDR2: KGHDR, SFDVKD.

CDR3 DNA: TGTGCCAGCAGTTACGTGGGGAGCAATCAGCCCCAGCATTTT. This encodes CASSYVGSNQPQHF. The chain joins TRBV6-5 to TRBJ1-5; D gene unclear. CDR1 is MNHEY and CDR2 is SVGAGI in the germline V gene. Trimming cost V 2 bases and J 1 base, with 6 bases left between them. The CDR3 has 14 amino acids.

V and J are TRBV7-2 and TRBJ2-7, with D maybe TRBD2 (6 bases). This CDR3 region has 15 residues. V dropped 5 bases and J dropped 2 bases, with 16 bases sitting between them. Germline values: CDR1 SGHTA, CDR2 FQGNSA. The CDR3 loop is CASSPPASAAYEQYF. The CDR3, as DNA: TGTGCCAGCAGCCCCCCAGCTAGCGCCGCCTACGAGCAGTACTTC. Full variable domain (missing parts from reference TRBV7-2 and TRBJ2-7): GAGVSQSPSNKVTEKGKDVELRCDPISGHTALYWYRQSLGQGLEFLIYFQGNSAPDKSGLPSDRFSAERTGGSVSTLTIQRTQQEDSAVYLCASSPPASAAYEQYFGPGTRLTVT.

This clonotype was seen only a few times. The V and J genes are TRBV5-4 and TRBJ1-6; tentative D call: TRBD1 (5 bases). From germline, CDR1 is SGHNT and CDR2 YYREEE (reference sequence). The CDR3 is made up of 14 amino acids. Trimming pared 0 bases from V and 5 bases from J, leaving 6 bases between. The CDR3 spells CASSLAGNNSPLHF. CDR3 bases: TGTGCCAGCAGCTTGGCAGGGAATAATTCACCCCTCCACTTT. The entire variable domain, with the rest obtained from reference TRBV5-4 and TRBJ1-6, is as follows: ETGVTQSPTHLIKTRGQQVTLRCSSQSGHNTVSWYQQALGQGPQFIFQYYREEENGRGNFPPRFSGLQFPNYSSELNVNALELDDSALYLCASSLAGNNSPLHFGNGTRLTVT.

Only a few counts were recorded for this clonotype. This chain uses TRBV7-6 with TRBJ2-7; no reliable D call. V was shortened by 1 base and J by 1 base, with 11 bases between the two germline ends. The germline V gene encodes CDR1 SGHVS and CDR2 FNYEAQ. The CDR3 loop spans 15 amino acids. CDR3 DNA sequence: TGTGCCAGCAGCTTAGTGACGGCTGGGTCCTACGAGCAGTACTTC. Its protein product is CASSLVTAGSYEQYF.

This clonotype was detected only a few times. The chain joins TRBV3-1 to TRBJ2-2; no firm D call. Trimming cost V 4 bases and J 4 bases, with 13 bases left between them. Germline-derived CDR1 and CDR2 are LGHDT and YNNKEL (reference sequence). This CDR3 contains 15 residues. The chain's CDR3 is CASSPNILSTGELFF. For the CDR3, the DNA is TGTGCCAGCAGCCCAAATATCCTTTCCACCGGGGAGCTGTTTTTT.

The chain links TRBV6-5 to TRBJ2-3; D is uncertain. V gave up 7 bases and J gave up 3 bases, with 14 bases separating them. Germline CDR1 MNHEY, CDR2 SVGAGI. The CDR3 is 14 residues long. CDR3 residues: CASTRLQGTDTQYF. The CDR3 nucleotides read TGTGCCAGCACCAGACTCCAAGGAACAGATACGCAGTATTTT.

This clonotype occurred a few times. The rearrangement joins TRBV7-8 to TRBJ1-4; D gene unclear. CDR1 SGHVS and CDR2 FQNEAQ come from the germline V gene. With 3 bases removed from V and 5 bases from J, the gap between germline ends came to 7 bases. This CDR3 has 13 amino acids. The CDR3 loop is CASSFGRNEKLFF. In nucleotides, the CDR3 is TGTGCCAGCAGCTTCGGGAGAAATGAAAAACTGTTTTTT.

The chain links TRBV29-1 to TRBJ2-3; possible D gene TRBD2, 5 bases. Between the trimmed V and J ends, which lost 7 bases and 5 bases, there was a span of 13 bases. Germline V gives CDR1 SQVTM, CDR2 ANQGSEA. The CDR3 contains 12 residues. The CDR3 protein is CSGEKGVDTQYF. CDR3 DNA: TGCAGCGGGGAGAAGGGAGTAGATACGCAGTATTTT.

This clonotype was seen only a few times. The chain combines TRBV7-2 with TRBJ2-7, with a possible D match to TRBD2 (7 bases). V lost 5 bases and J lost 7, with 9 bases in between. Germline V gives CDR1 SGHTA, CDR2 FQGNSA. This CDR3 contains 11 residues. DNA of the CDR3: TGTGCCAGCAGCGGGAGGGGGGAGCAGTACTTC. Amino acid sequence: CASSGRGEQYF.

J is TRBJ1-6 and V is TRBV20-1; D is unclear. V lost 1 base to trimming and J lost 3 bases, with 10 bases between them. CDR1 and CDR2 from the germline V gene are DFQATT and SNEGSKA (reference sequence). The CDR3 totals 15 residues. Written as DNA, the CDR3 is TGCAGTGCTAGAGTTAGCAGAGACTATAATTCACCCCTCCACTTT. Residues: CSARVSRDYNSPLHF.

This clonotype appeared a few times. The gene calls are TRBV29-1 and TRBJ2-7, with D perhaps TRBD1 (5 bases). Trimming took off 1 base at V and 7 bases at J, with 14 bases between the two ends. The CDR3 has 13 residues. The germline V gene has CDR1 SQVTM and CDR2 ANQGSEA. DNA of the CDR3: TGCAGCGTTGAAGTTGGGGCCCTCGGGGAGCAGTACTTC. Its protein is CSVEVGALGEQYF.

Written as DNA, the CDR3 is TGTGCCAGCAGCTCCACTAGCCTCACAGATACGCAGTATTTT. Residues: CASSSTSLTDTQYF. The chain employs TRBV11-3 and TRBJ2-3; D perhaps matches TRBD2 (6 bases). The CDR3 is 14 amino acids. V was trimmed by 4 bases and J by 2 bases, leaving 10 bases between them. Looked up from germline, CDR1 is SGHNT and CDR2 is YENEEA.

The chain is built from TRBV9 and TRBJ2-7, with 8 bases matching TRBD1. Germline V gene lookup returns CDR1 SGDLS and CDR2 YYNGEE. The CDR3 covers 16 residues. V shed 4 bases and J 3 bases; nucleotides not matched to a gene: 12. The CDR3 DNA follows: TGTGCCAGCAGCCCGCAGCAGGGGGCGACTTTCTACGAGCAGTACTTC. Residues: CASSPQQGATFYEQYF.

This clonotype turned up a few times. The rearrangement uses TRBV12-3 or TRBV12-4 and TRBJ1-4; D gene unclear. The V and J ends lost 5 bases and 8 bases respectively, with 6 bases between them. The CDR3 has 11 amino acids. CDR3 amino acids: CASSATEKLFF. The DNA of the CDR3 is TGTGCCAGCAGTGCCACAGAAAAACTGTTTTTT.

Only a few counts were recorded for this clonotype. The chain combines TRBV29-1 with TRBJ2-5; 7 bases agree with TRBD2. This CDR3 has 16 amino acids. CDR1 SQVTM and CDR2 ANQGSEA come from the germline V gene. V was pared by 3 bases and J by 0 bases, with 10 bases of the junction left unmatched. The CDR3 reads CSVDPWGEGHQETQYF. For the CDR3, the DNA is TGCAGCGTTGATCCTTGGGGGGAGGGCCACCAAGAGACCCAGTACTTC. The complete variable domain, with remaining parts taken from reference TRBV29-1 and TRBJ2-5, reads SAVISQKPSRDICQRGTSLTIQCQVDSQVTMMFWYRQQPGQSLTLIATANQGSEATYESGFVIDKFPISRPNLTFSTLTVSNMSPEDSSIYLCSVDPWGEGHQETQYFGPGTRLLVL.

The V and J genes are TRBV10-3 and TRBJ2-2; D gene unclear. V was shortened by 4 bases and J by 1 base, with 7 bases between the two germline ends. The CDR3 has 14 amino acids. Germline CDR1 reads ENHRY; CDR2 reads SYGVKD. In DNA, the CDR3 is TGTGCCATCAGTGGGGCGGTGAACACCGGGGAGCTGTTTTTT. Amino acids: CAISGAVNTGELFF.

The chain is built from TRBV28 and TRBJ1-1; D gene uncertain. The germline V and J ends were trimmed by 3 bases and 2 bases, with 10 bases remaining between them. The CDR3 covers 14 residues. Germline CDR1 reads MDHEN; CDR2 reads SYDVKM. The DNA of the CDR3 is TGTGCCAGCAGTTTGGTCAGAACTAACACTGAAGCTTTCTTT. Its protein product is CASSLVRTNTEAFF. Drawing the rest from reference TRBV28 and TRBJ1-1, the complete variable domain is DVKVTQSSRYLVKRTGEKVFLECVQDMDHENMFWYRQDPGLGLRLIYFSYDVKMKEKGDIPEGYSVSREKKERFSLILESASTNQTSMYLCASSLVRTNTEAFFGQGTRLTVV.

The chain has TRBV14 and TRBJ2-5; 9 bases are shared with TRBD2. The trim removed 0 bases at V and 5 bases at J, leaving 7 bases unmatched. The germline gives CDR1 SGHDN, CDR2 FVKESK. CDR3 size: 16 residues. The CDR3 spells CASSQDLGTSRETQYF. The CDR3 DNA sequence: TGTGCCAGCAGCCAAGATCTTGGGACTAGCAGGGAGACCCAGTACTTC.

V gene TRBV29-1 combines with J gene TRBJ2-5, with D unclear. Trimming removed 4 bases from V and 5 bases from J, with 11 bases in between. The CDR3 totals 12 residues. Germline CDR1 is SQVTM and CDR2 is ANQGSEA. In DNA form, the CDR3 reads TGCAGCGTTGGCTGGGTTCCCGAGACCCAGTACTTC. This sequence encodes CSVGWVPETQYF.

This clonotype was observed a few times. CDR3 in amino acids: CASSEGGAKNIQYF. In DNA, the CDR3 is TGTGCCAGCAGTGAAGGGGGGGCCAAAAACATTCAGTACTTC. V gene TRBV28 combines with J gene TRBJ2-4; tentatively, D is TRBD1 or TRBD2 (6 bases each). Looked up from germline, CDR1 is MDHEN and CDR2 is SYDVKM. Trimming left V 5 bases short and J 1 base short, with 9 bases between. CDR3 length: 14 residues.

The chain is built from TRBV7-9 and TRBJ2-7; no firm D call. The CDR3 covers 12 residues. Per germline, CDR1 SEHNR and CDR2 FQNEAQ (reference sequence). Trimming took off 5 bases at V and 6 bases at J, with 11 bases between the two ends. CDR3 nucleotides: TGTGCCAGCAGCCTAGTCCCCCTCGAGCAGTACTTC. It is translated as CASSLVPLEQYF.

There are a few counts of this clonotype. V gene TRBV28 combines with J gene TRBJ2-3; weak D call: TRBD2 (5 bases). The ends were cut back, 7 bases at V and 2 bases at J, with 16 bases in the middle. Germline values: CDR1 MDHEN, CDR2 SYDVKM. The CDR3 loop spans 15 amino acids. CDR3 residues: CASTRPIGLTDTQYF. The DNA of the CDR3 is TGTGCCAGCACTCGGCCCATAGGACTCACAGATACGCAGTATTTT.

This chain uses TRBV4-3 with TRBJ2-1, with unresolved D. The CDR3 is made up of 15 amino acids. The V and J ends lost 1 base and 3 bases respectively, with 10 bases between them. Germline CDR1 LGHNA, CDR2 YSLEER. CDR3 protein: CASSQGQLVYNEQFF. CDR3 in DNA: TGCGCCAGCAGCCAAGGTCAGTTGGTCTACAATGAGCAGTTCTTC.

This CDR3 is CASSEGGEYNSPLHF. The CDR3 bases are TGTGCCAGCAGTGAAGGGGGCGAGTACAATTCACCCCTCCACTTT. The chain is built from TRBV9 and TRBJ1-6; 7 bases match TRBD1. CDR1 SGDLS and CDR2 YYNGEE come from the germline V gene. Trimming took 5 bases from V and 7 from J; bases not matched to a gene: 9. The CDR3 runs 15 residues.

The genes are TRBV4-1 and TRBJ1-1; tentative D call: TRBD1 (5 bases). V shed 1 base and J shed 0 bases, with 12 bases lying between them. Per the germline V gene, CDR1 is MGHRA and CDR2 is YSYEKL. The CDR3 totals 16 residues. CDR3 protein: CASSQGQGMVNTEAFF. DNA for the CDR3: TGCGCCAGCAGCCAAGGGCAGGGCATGGTGAACACTGAAGCTTTCTTT.

This sequence joins TRBV5-1 and TRBJ1-4, with D unclear. The CDR3 totals 12 residues. Germline-derived CDR1 and CDR2 are SGHRS and YFSETQ. The V end lost 5 bases, the J end lost 2 bases, and 4 bases lay between the germline ends. CDR3 nucleotides: TGCGCCAGCAGGGATACTAATGAAAAACTGTTTTTT. This translates into CASRDTNEKLFF. Looking up the rest from reference TRBV5-1 and TRBJ1-4 gives the full variable domain: KAGVTQTPRYLIKTRGQQVTLSCSPISGHRSVSWYQQTPGQGLQFLFEYFSETQRNKGNFPGRFSGRQFSNSRSEMNVSTLELGDSALYLCASRDTNEKLFFGSGTQLSVL.